Below are 9 T cell receptor beta chains sequenced from a single sample in a study of T cells in Graves' hyperthyroidism and ophthalmopathy. Researchers took RNA transcripts and amplified the TCR beta CDR3 regions from them. Using the HTBI primer set, a first-round RT-PCR was run on the TCR CDR3. TCRdb passed the multiplex PCR reads through MiXCR, listing each CDR3 protein once. This sample yields about 600,000 distinct CDR3 sequences, of which around 15% are seen a single time; about 3.5% belongs to the top ten. The sequencing input was blood. The receptors were gathered from a woman between 35 and 50 years old with Graves' ophthalmopathy.

The chain recombines TRBV18 with TRBJ2-4; perhaps TRBD1 as D (6 bases). Trimming left V 8 bases short and J 1 base short, with 15 bases between. Germline V gives CDR1 KGHSH, CDR2 LQKENI. This CDR3 spans 15 amino acids. Here the CDR3 DNA reads TGTGCCAGCGCATTGGACAGAGCGGCCAAAAACATTCAGTACTTC. Protein product: CASALDRAAKNIQYF.

This clonotype showed up many times. V gene TRBV27 combines with J gene TRBJ2-7; D not certain. CDR1 MNHEY and CDR2 SMNVEV come from the germline V gene (reference sequence). The CDR3 length is 12 residues. V lost 4 bases to trimming and J lost 7 bases, with 11 bases between them. CDR3 sequence reads: CASSSEVGEQYF. CDR3 DNA sequence: TGTGCCAGCAGTTCCGAGGTGGGGGAGCAGTACTTC.

Details on this clonotype: Given a much more abundant clone one base away, this may be a read error. V is TRBV20-1 and J is TRBJ2-5; 12 bases line up with TRBD2. The CDR3 extends over 14 amino acids. Per germline, CDR1 DFQATT and CDR2 SNEGSKA (reference sequence). For the CDR3, the DNA is TGCAGTGCTAGCTGGACTAGCGGGGAAGAGACCCGGTACTTC. Translated, it gives CSASWTSGEETRYF.

This clonotype has at least ten counts. This chain connects TRBV3-1 to TRBJ1-1; D is perhaps TRBD1 (5 bases). Trimming left V 4 bases short and J 5 bases short, with 11 bases between. Germline CDR1 LGHDT, CDR2 YNNKEL (reference sequence). The CDR3 has 13 amino acids. Here the CDR3 reads CASSPNGGTEAFF. The DNA for the CDR3 is TGTGCCAGCAGCCCGAATGGGGGGACTGAAGCTTTCTTT.

This clonotype has a count of ten or more. The J gene is TRBJ2-5, the V gene TRBV6-1; the match to TRBD1 covers 7 bases. The CDR3 totals 13 residues. Losses at the gene ends were 8 bases for V and 5 bases for J; bases not matched to a gene: 8. CDR1 and CDR2 from the germline V gene are MNHNS and SASEGT. The CDR3 is CASARDSWETQYF. As DNA, the CDR3 is TGTGCCAGCGCTAGGGACAGCTGGGAGACCCAGTACTTC.

The J gene is TRBJ1-1, the V gene TRBV5-1; TRBD1 matches 8 bases. This CDR3 comprises 14 residues. The germline CDR1 and CDR2 sequences are SGHRS and YFSETQ. Germline trimming cut 3 bases from V and 8 bases from J; bases unmatched to any gene: 9. CDR3 nucleotide sequence: TGCGCCAGCAGCTCCTTAACGACAGGGGTGGAAGCTTTCTTT. Protein: CASSSLTTGVEAFF.

In this sample, this clonotype turned up a few times. The rearrangement links TRBV10-3 to TRBJ2-5; 8 positions match TRBD2. Germline loops: CDR1 ENHRY, CDR2 SYGVKD. The CDR3 runs to 13 residues. With V trimmed by 2 bases and J by 13 bases, 9 bases remained unmatched. The CDR3: CAISEGGLVDTYF. As DNA, the CDR3 is TGTGCCATCAGTGAGGGGGGACTAGTGGATACGTACTTC.

This clonotype has only a few counts. The chain joins TRBV15 to TRBJ2-5, with 9 bases matching TRBD2. With V trimmed by 5 bases and J by 5 bases, 9 bases remained unmatched. Germline V gives CDR1 LNHNV, CDR2 YYDKDF (reference sequence). This CDR3 is built from 15 residues. In DNA form, the CDR3 reads TGTGCCACCAGCTATTCGCGGGAGGGCGGGGAGACCCAGTACTTC. Residues: CATSYSREGGETQYF.

This clonotype has ten or more counts. The genes are TRBV7-3 and TRBJ2-5; a possible D gene is TRBD1 (6 bases). V was pared by 1 base and J by 2 bases, with 14 bases between. CDR3 length: 16 amino acids. Germline loops: CDR1 SGHTA, CDR2 FQGTGA. CDR3 bases: TGTGCCAGCAGCTTAAAAGGGTTGGGACATCAAGAGACCCAGTACTTC. The encoded protein is CASSLKGLGHQETQYF.